The clone carrying this TCR beta chain was detected ten times or more. Its specificity is not known. This CDR3 contains 14 residues. J lost 4 bases, V lost 7 bases, and 8 bases had no gene match. Arm-PCR of CDR3 regions with iRepertoire HTBI primers generated TCR beta libraries. TCRdb fed the multiplex PCR reads into MiXCR, producing one record per CDR3 protein. The table shows about 300,000 distinct CDR3 sequences, with 20% to 25% occurring only once. Stated time point: persistent/refractory GD, antithyroid drugs over 5 years with positive TRAb. PBMC RNA was the source of the TCR library. The sample is drawn from a study of regulatory T cells in long-lasting Graves disease. Study observations and caveats: TRBV28, TRBJ1-2 and TRBJ2-5 were favored in persistent disease.

V usage is TRBV12-3 or TRBV12-4 and J usage is TRBJ2-7; 9 bases are a match to TRBD2. This TCR was sampled from a female donor with Graves disease. The sequencing here drew on peripheral blood mononuclear cells (PBMCs), taken when the disease was refractory, from a patient treated with antithyroid drugs. CDR3 sequence: CASTDSGSGYEQYF. The CDR3 nucleotides read TGTGCCAGCACCGATAGCGGGAGTGGTTACGAGCAGTACTTC.